This TCR beta chain was profiled in a study of cytomegalovirus exposure and HLA in healthy donors. Measured with immunoSEQ multiplex PCR; TCRdb has only the in-frame clones, and not every one. The table records 150,000 to 200,000 clones, about 82% of them present only once. Sequencing used PBMCs. This TCR was sampled from a man younger than 40 in good health and CMV-seropositive.

The CDR3 DNA is TGCGCCAGCAGCCCCAGGGGGCCGGCGAACACCGGGGAGCTGTTTTTT. Amino acids: CASSPRGPANTGELFF. The chain combines TRBV4-1 with TRBJ2-2, with 8 bases identical to TRBD1. Germline CDR1 MGHRA, CDR2 YSYEKL. The CDR3 has 16 amino acids. The J segment lost 0 bases and the V segment lost 4 bases, leaving 4 bases of the junction unmatched.